This TCR beta chain derives from a study of vaccination and CD4 T cells after COVID-19. Across the whole study: Convalescent cases consisted of six males and four females, of whom two were Hispanic. The authors exposed cells to overlapping spike peptides derived from SARS-CoV-2, HCoV-NL63, HCoV-OC43 and HCoV-229E.

Treatment defined: roughly 10-day PBMC culture with coronavirus spike peptide pools or control peptides (ViraFEST assay). Before TCRs were sequenced, ViraFEST expanded antigen-specific T cells with peptide pools. This clonotype has more than one count but fewer than ten. What it recognizes is unknown. The study sequenced cultured CD4+ T cell DNA using the Oncomine TCR Beta short-read assay. TCRdb called the PCR reads again in MiXCR, with one record for every CDR3 protein. The sample includes more than 7,500 distinct CDR3 sequences, 55% seen only once; the top ten take less than 9%. Sequenced input: CD4+ T cells from blood, cultured in vitro. This TCR came from a human donor who had recovered from COVID-19.

CDR3 DNA: TGTGCCAGCAGTTTAAGTGGCCGTACTAACTATGGCTACACCTTC. It translates to CASSLSGRTNYGYTF. The V gene is TRBV12-3 or TRBV12-4, the J gene TRBJ1-2; D unclear. V was clipped by 2 bases and J by 0 bases, with 10 bases between them. There are 15 residues in the CDR3.